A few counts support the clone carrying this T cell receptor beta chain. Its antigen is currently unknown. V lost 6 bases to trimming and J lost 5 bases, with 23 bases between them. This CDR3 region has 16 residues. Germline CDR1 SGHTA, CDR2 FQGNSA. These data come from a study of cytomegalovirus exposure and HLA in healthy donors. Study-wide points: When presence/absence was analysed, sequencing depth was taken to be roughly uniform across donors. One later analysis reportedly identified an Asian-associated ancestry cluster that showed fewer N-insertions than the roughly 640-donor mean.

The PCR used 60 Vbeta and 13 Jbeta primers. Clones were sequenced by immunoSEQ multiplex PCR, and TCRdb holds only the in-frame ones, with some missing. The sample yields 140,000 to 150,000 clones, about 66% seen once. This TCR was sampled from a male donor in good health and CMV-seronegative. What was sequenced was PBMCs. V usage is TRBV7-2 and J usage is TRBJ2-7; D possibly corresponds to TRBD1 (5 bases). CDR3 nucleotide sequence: TGTGCCAGCAGTCAGAGAATCATAACAGGTTCCAACGAGCAGTACTTC. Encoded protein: CASSQRIITGSNEQYF.